This T cell receptor beta chain stems from a study of blood T cell repertoires in COVID-19. The V gene end was trimmed by 4 bases and the J gene end by 8 bases; junction bases not matched to a gene: 7. This CDR3 has 14 amino acids. Germline CDR1 is SGHRS and CDR2 is YFSETQ. Profiling relied on immunoSEQ multiplex PCR, and the TCRdb table lists in-frame clones only, not all of them. The data show 130,000 to 150,000 clones, about 86% seen once. Material for sequencing was peripheral blood. The TCR originated in a human donor in a cohort sampled during active COVID-19. V is TRBV5-1 and J is TRBJ2-1, with TRBD1 matching 9 bases. CDR3 region: CASSQGTGYHEQFF. The CDR3 DNA is TGCGCCAGCAGCCAAGGGACAGGGTATCATGAGCAGTTCTTC.